The 23 T cell receptor beta chains below all came from one sample that was sequenced in a study of T cell responses to AZD1222 COVID-19 vaccine. Repertoires were generated with immunoSEQ multiplex PCR, while TCRdb's copy carries only in-frame clones and drops some. This sample has 130,000 to 150,000 clones, with about 89% found just once. Specimen: peripheral blood, collected on day 0 of MenACWY control vaccination. Receptors were obtained from an adult in good health.

The V call is TRBV30, the J call TRBJ2-7; maybe TRBD1 (6 bases). Per germline, CDR1 GTSNPN and CDR2 SVGIG (reference sequence). The CDR3 loop spans 13 amino acids. Trimming took off 3 bases at V and 1 base at J, with 10 bases between the two ends. The DNA for the CDR3 is TGTGCCTGGAGATTAACAGGGTCCTACGAGCAGTACTTC. This encodes CAWRLTGSYEQYF.

The chain joins TRBV10-1 to TRBJ2-1, with D perhaps TRBD2 (6 bases). V lost 3 bases to trimming and J lost 2 bases, with 20 bases between them. Germline assignment: CDR1 WNHNN and CDR2 SYGVQD (reference sequence). The CDR3 consists of 18 residues. CDR3 region: CASSDRDSRNSTYNEQFF. In nucleotides, the CDR3 is TGCGCCAGCAGTGACAGGGACTCACGTAATTCGACCTACAATGAGCAGTTCTTC.

CDR3 sequence: CAWSVGLGENVLTF. The CDR3 coding sequence is TGTGCCTGGAGTGTTGGGTTGGGGGAAAACGTCCTGACTTTC. V gene TRBV30 combines with J gene TRBJ2-6; D is tentatively TRBD1 or TRBD2 (5 bases each). Germline lookup yields CDR1 GTSNPN and CDR2 SVGIG (reference sequence). This CDR3 contains 14 residues. The V gene lost 0 bases and the J gene lost 10 bases, with 13 bases spanning the gap.

The J gene is TRBJ1-1, the V gene TRBV5-1; TRBD1 aligns across 7 bases. Germline V gene data show CDR1 as SGHRS and CDR2 as YFSETQ. The CDR3 covers 13 residues. The trim removed 7 bases at V and 6 bases at J, leaving 9 bases unmatched. CDR3 nucleotide sequence: TGCGCCAGCGGCAACAGGGGTAATTCTGAAGCTTTCTTT. It translates to CASGNRGNSEAFF. Based on the CDR3 plus reference TRBV5-1 and TRBJ1-1, the full variable domain is KAGVTQTPRYLIKTRGQQVTLSCSPISGHRSVSWYQQTPGQGLQFLFEYFSETQRNKGNFPGRFSGRQFSNSRSEMNVSTLELGDSALYLCASGNRGNSEAFFGQGTRLTVV.

This clone was observed a single time. The gene calls are TRBV28 and TRBJ1-5, with 8 bases aligning to TRBD1. The CDR3 runs 14 residues. The J segment lost 2 bases and the V segment lost 5 bases, leaving 2 bases of the junction unmatched. Germline V CDR1 and CDR2: MDHEN, SYDVKM. The CDR3 here is CASSQGAGNQPQHF. The CDR3 nucleotides read TGTGCCAGCAGTCAGGGGGCGGGCAATCAGCCCCAGCATTTT.

J is TRBJ2-6 and V is TRBV29-1; maybe TRBD1 (5 bases). CDR3 length: 14 residues. The germline gives CDR1 SQVTM, CDR2 ANQGSEA. The V and J ends lost 1 base and 2 bases respectively, with 6 bases between them. The CDR3 sequence: CSVEGGAGANVLTF. The CDR3 DNA follows: TGCAGCGTTGAAGGGGGCGCTGGGGCCAACGTCCTGACTTTC.

This clone was observed a handful of times. This chain links TRBV6-1 with TRBJ1-2, with D unresolved. This CDR3 spans 13 amino acids. From germline, CDR1 is MNHNS and CDR2 SASEGT. Trimming cost V 3 bases and J 4 bases, with 9 bases left between them. CDR3 sequence reads: CASSDHGPYGYTF. CDR3 in DNA: TGTGCCAGCAGTGACCACGGGCCCTATGGCTACACCTTC.

This clone was picked up one time. This chain uses TRBV28 with TRBJ1-1; D remains ambiguous. V gave up 6 bases and J gave up 1 base, with 15 bases separating them. Germline V gene data show CDR1 as MDHEN and CDR2 as SYDVKM. This CDR3 region has 15 residues. CDR3 in amino acids: CASSLGVNPNTEAFF. In DNA, the CDR3 is TGTGCCAGCAGCCTAGGAGTCAATCCGAACACTGAAGCTTTCTTT.

The chain links TRBV10-2 to TRBJ2-7; a possible D gene is TRBD1 (6 bases). This CDR3 has 12 amino acids. Germline V lookup: CDR1 WSHSY, CDR2 SAAADI. V lost 5 bases, J lost 3 bases, and 8 bases lay in between. CDR3 nucleotide sequence: TGCGCCAGCAGTCCACAGGGCTACGAGCAGTACTTC. As protein: CASSPQGYEQYF.

This chain uses TRBV30 with TRBJ1-1; maybe TRBD1 (5 bases). V was trimmed by 4 bases and J by 0 bases, leaving 12 bases between them. This CDR3 comprises 14 residues. The germline CDR1 and CDR2 sequences are GTSNPN and SVGIG (reference sequence). The CDR3 region is CAWIYGALNTEAFF. Here the CDR3 DNA reads TGTGCCTGGATATATGGGGCTTTGAACACTGAAGCTTTCTTT. The full variable domain, rest sourced from reference TRBV30 and TRBJ1-1, is SQTIHQWPATLVQPVGSPLSLECTVEGTSNPNLYWYRQAAGRGLQLLFYSVGIGQISSEVPQNLSASRPQDRQFILSSKKLLLSDSGFYLCAWIYGALNTEAFFGQGTRLTVV.

The chain combines TRBV4-1 with TRBJ2-7; 10 bases map to TRBD2. In germline, CDR1 is MGHRA, CDR2 YSYEKL. This CDR3 contains 14 residues. The junction had 1 base not matched to a gene; V was cut back by 1 base and J by 4 bases. This CDR3 is CASSQGSGGYEQYF. CDR3 DNA: TGCGCCAGCAGCCAAGGTAGCGGGGGGTACGAGCAGTACTTC.

Notes on this clone: At one end, the junction sequence differs from germline, possibly due to a read error. This chain joins TRBV5-4 and TRBJ1-3; no clear D gene. The CDR3 runs 15 residues. Germline CDR1 and CDR2: SGHNT and YYREEE (reference sequence). The CDR3 sequence: CASSLGTPSGSTIYF. The CDR3, as DNA: TGTGCCAGCAGCTTGGGCACACCCTCTGGAAGCACCATATATTTT.

The chain has TRBV5-4 and TRBJ2-7, with TRBD2 matching over 10 bases. From germline, CDR1 is SGHNT and CDR2 YYREEE (reference sequence). The CDR3 length is 18 residues. V lost 4 bases, J lost 7 bases, and 20 bases stayed unmatched. In DNA, the CDR3 is TGTGCCAGCAGCCCGTCCATAGCGGGGGGATCCTCTTTGGGGGAGCAGTACTTC. It specifies CASSPSIAGGSSLGEQYF.

The chain employs TRBV24-1 and TRBJ2-1, with TRBD1 matching 10 bases. CDR3 size: 17 residues. V gave up 3 bases and J gave up 7 bases; unmatched junction bases: 11. Germline V gene data show CDR1 as KGHDR and CDR2 as SFDVKD. The CDR3 coding sequence is TGTGCCACCAGTGATCTCAAACCGGGACAGGGGTGGAATGAGCAGTTCTTC. It yields the protein CATSDLKPGQGWNEQFF.

The chain links TRBV18 to TRBJ1-2; D remains unclear. Between the trimmed V and J ends, which lost 3 bases and 3 bases, there was a span of 17 bases. CDR3 length equals 16 residues. The germline gives CDR1 KGHSH, CDR2 LQKENI. The CDR3 DNA sequence: TGTGCCAGCTCACCGACGGGGAATTCTGTGGACTATGGCTACACCTTC. Translation: CASSPTGNSVDYGYTF.

The chain is built from TRBV27 and TRBJ2-7; 8 nucleotides match TRBD1. From germline, CDR1 is MNHEY and CDR2 SMNVEV (reference sequence). Trimming removed 8 bases from V and 4 bases from J; junction bases left unmatched: 7. This CDR3 comprises 13 residues. CDR3 bases: TGTGCCAGCTCTACGGACAGGGTTTACGAGCAGTACTTC. Its translation is CASSTDRVYEQYF.

The V and J genes are TRBV5-1 and TRBJ2-7, with TRBD1 as a possible D gene (5 bases). The V end was cut by 4 bases, the J end by 0 bases, with 17 bases between. The CDR3 totals 16 residues. The germline V gene has CDR1 SGHRS and CDR2 YFSETQ. CDR3 amino acids: CASSRRTPRYSYEQYF. The DNA for the CDR3 is TGCGCCAGCAGCCGAAGGACACCGCGATACTCCTACGAGCAGTACTTC.

This clone appeared a single time. The V and J genes are TRBV10-3 and TRBJ2-1, with 10 bases aligning to TRBD2. Germline V CDR1 and CDR2: ENHRY, SYGVKD. The V gene end was trimmed by 3 bases and the J gene end by 4 bases; junction bases not matched to a gene: 15. The CDR3 is made up of 19 amino acids. The chain's CDR3 is CAISEAPKRGGRVYNEQFF. The CDR3 DNA follows: TGTGCCATCAGTGAAGCCCCCAAGCGGGGGGGCAGGGTTTACAATGAGCAGTTCTTC.

V usage is TRBV4-1 and J usage is TRBJ2-3; a weak D match, TRBD2 (5 bases). Germline values: CDR1 MGHRA, CDR2 YSYEKL. The V end was cut by 0 bases, the J end by 11 bases, with 9 bases between. This CDR3 comprises 12 residues. The CDR3 loop reads CASSQERTGQYF. The CDR3 DNA reads TGCGCCAGCAGCCAAGAACGGACTGGGCAGTATTTT.

The rearrangement uses TRBV27 and TRBJ2-5; TRBD1 matches at 8 bases. CDR1 and CDR2 (germline): MNHEY, SMNVEV (reference sequence). This CDR3 has 14 residues. J was trimmed by 4 bases and V by 7 bases; bases with no gene match: 8. This CDR3 is CASTRTGGGETQYF. The DNA for the CDR3 is TGTGCCAGCACCCGTACAGGGGGTGGAGAGACCCAGTACTTC.

This chain connects TRBV2 to TRBJ1-1; TRBD1 might be the D (5 bases). The CDR3 has 14 amino acids. Germline CDR1 SNHLY, CDR2 FYNNEI. V dropped 8 bases and J dropped 5 bases, with 18 bases sitting between them. CDR3 sequence: CASAELSGTTEAFF. The CDR3 nucleotides read TGTGCCAGCGCAGAATTGTCAGGGACGACTGAAGCTTTCTTT.

The V gene is TRBV7-2, the J gene TRBJ2-3; TRBD2 aligns across 13 bases. The V gene's germline CDR1 is SGHTA and CDR2 FQGNSA. CDR3 length equals 15 residues. After removal of 5 bases from V and 4 bases from J, the junction contained 3 bases not matched to a gene. CDR3 sequence reads: CASSRTSGGSDTQYF. In nucleotides, the CDR3 is TGTGCCAGCAGCCGGACTAGCGGGGGCTCAGATACGCAGTATTTT. Full variable domain (outside the CDR3, taken from reference TRBV7-2 and TRBJ2-3): GAGVSQSPSNKVTEKGKDVELRCDPISGHTALYWYRQSLGQGLEFLIYFQGNSAPDKSGLPSDRFSAERTGGSVSTLTIQRTQQEDSAVYLCASSRTSGGSDTQYFGPGTRLTVL.

This chain joins TRBV6-1 and TRBJ2-5; TRBD2 aligns across 9 bases. Germline loops: CDR1 MNHNS, CDR2 SASEGT. There are 15 residues in the CDR3. The J segment lost 5 bases and the V segment lost 1 base, leaving 5 bases of the junction unmatched. The DNA for the CDR3 is TGTGCCAGCAGTGAAGGGGCGGGGGGGCAGGAGACCCAGTACTTC. The encoded protein is CASSEGAGGQETQYF.